The 12 T cell receptor beta chains given below trace back to one sample, sequenced in a study of T cells after posttransplantation cyclophosphamide. Profiling relied on immunoSEQ multiplex PCR, and the TCRdb table lists in-frame clones only, not all of them. The sample yields some 10,000 clones, around nine tenths seen once. Treatment was busulfan-fludarabine conditioning, a marrow graft, and cyclophosphamide on days +3 and +4. This material consisted of CD4+ T cells sorted from PBMCs, taken after allogeneic stem cell transplant with posttransplant cyclophosphamide. The receptors shown here come from a male patient aged 30 to 40 who received an allogeneic stem cell transplant from a related donor, was CMV-positive, and had acute GVHD only. Part of the T cells may come from the graft donor.

V is TRBV28 and J is TRBJ1-4; maybe TRBD1 (6 bases). The V end was cut by 2 bases, the J end by 6 bases, with 13 bases between. The germline V gene encodes CDR1 MDHEN and CDR2 SYDVKM. This CDR3 has 15 amino acids. For the CDR3, the DNA is TGTGCCAGCAGTTTACACACAGGGCCCCATGAAAAACTGTTTTTT. Its protein is CASSLHTGPHEKLFF.

This chain joins TRBV28 and TRBJ1-2; 8 nucleotides align to TRBD1. The CDR3 contains 13 residues. Germline CDR1 and CDR2: MDHEN and SYDVKM. The junction had 3 bases not matched to a gene; V was cut back by 5 bases and J by 4 bases. The CDR3 DNA sequence: TGTGCCAGCAGTCGCGGGACAGGCTATGGCTACACCTTC. Its translation is CASSRGTGYGYTF.

V gene TRBV6-1 combines with J gene TRBJ1-4; D remains ambiguous. The CDR3 spans 14 residues. Germline values: CDR1 MNHNS, CDR2 SASEGT. Trimming took 6 bases from V and 7 from J, leaving 15 bases between them. CDR3 protein: CASSPTGIGEKLFF. CDR3 coding DNA: TGTGCCAGCAGCCCCACGGGAATTGGTGAAAAACTGTTTTTT.

This clone is a singleton in its sample. The V gene is TRBV14, the J gene TRBJ1-4; TRBD1 is a possible D gene (5 bases). Trimming left V 4 bases short and J 4 bases short, with 16 bases between. The CDR3 totals 16 residues. Germline loops: CDR1 SGHDN, CDR2 FVKESK. The CDR3 DNA is TGTGCCAGCAGCCCCTTAATCGACAGTCGTAATGAAAAACTGTTTTTT. Amino acids: CASSPLIDSRNEKLFF.

J is TRBJ1-2 and V is TRBV7-2; D is perhaps TRBD1 (5 bases). The V end lost 5 bases, the J end lost 6 bases, and 22 bases lay between the germline ends. The CDR3 is 16 amino acids. Germline V gene data show CDR1 as SGHTA and CDR2 as FQGNSA. CDR3 sequence: CASSPEQVQSLNGYTF. In nucleotides, the CDR3 is TGTGCCAGCAGCCCCGAACAGGTTCAGTCCCTAAATGGCTACACCTTC.

The CDR3 loop reads CASSQDRGRPQDEQYF. CDR3 sequence (DNA): TGTGCCAGCAGCCAAGATAGGGGCAGGCCCCAGGACGAGCAGTACTTC. This chain joins TRBV4-2 and TRBJ2-7; possible D gene TRBD1, 5 bases. The germline CDR1 and CDR2 sequences are LGHNA and YNFKEQ. V was pared by 0 bases and J by 5 bases, with 17 bases between. The CDR3 has 16 residues.

In this sample, this clone turned up once. V and J are TRBV27 and TRBJ1-2, with D possibly being TRBD1 (5 bases). The germline CDR1 and CDR2 sequences are MNHEY and SMNVEV (reference sequence). This CDR3 spans 13 amino acids. The V end lost 5 bases, the J end lost 8 bases, and 15 bases lay between the germline ends. Written as DNA, the CDR3 is TGTGCCAGCAGTGATCCAGGCCGGGGGGGCTACACCTTC. Translated, it gives CASSDPGRGGYTF.

The gene calls are TRBV6-1 and TRBJ1-1; TRBD1 is a possible D gene (5 bases). Germline V gives CDR1 MNHNS, CDR2 SASEGT. Trimming stripped 6 bases from V and 0 bases from J, with 14 bases between. The CDR3 is 15 residues long. As DNA, the CDR3 is TGTGCCAGCAGCTCCGTACAGGTCATGAACACTGAAGCTTTCTTT. Translating gives CASSSVQVMNTEAFF.

V usage is TRBV28 and J usage is TRBJ2-7; D perhaps matches TRBD2 (5 bases). The CDR3 extends over 15 amino acids. Per germline, CDR1 MDHEN and CDR2 SYDVKM. Trimming pared 3 bases from V and 1 base from J, leaving 13 bases between. CDR3 sequence (DNA): TGTGCCAGCAGTTTTAGGGAGAGAGTTTCCTACGAGCAGTACTTC. Translating it yields CASSFRERVSYEQYF. Combining the CDR3 with reference TRBV28 and TRBJ2-7 gives the whole variable domain DVKVTQSSRYLVKRTGEKVFLECVQDMDHENMFWYRQDPGLGLRLIYFSYDVKMKEKGDIPEGYSVSREKKERFSLILESASTNQTSMYLCASSFRERVSYEQYFGPGTRLTVT.

The sample holds a few counts of this clone. V and J are TRBV30 and TRBJ1-1, with D hard to call. CDR3 length: 13 amino acids. V lost 3 bases and J lost 6, with 14 bases in between. Germline V gene sequence: CDR1 GTSNPN, CDR2 SVGIG (reference sequence). The CDR3 spells CAWSGNAWAEAFF. In DNA form, the CDR3 reads TGTGCCTGGAGCGGGAACGCCTGGGCTGAAGCTTTCTTT.

The CDR3 here is CAWDNRYTQYF. The CDR3 DNA sequence: TGTGCCTGGGACAACAGGTATACGCAGTATTTT. J is TRBJ2-3 and V is TRBV30, with a possible D match to TRBD1 (5 bases). The germline CDR1 and CDR2 sequences are GTSNPN and SVGIG (reference sequence). Trimming removed 5 bases from V and 7 bases from J, with 10 bases in between. The CDR3 extends over 11 amino acids.

The gene calls are TRBV7-3 and TRBJ2-7; 9 bases are shared with TRBD1. V was pared by 2 bases and J by 5 bases, with 4 bases of the junction left unmatched. CDR3 length equals 14 residues. CDR1 is SGHTA and CDR2 is FQGTGA in the germline V gene. DNA for the CDR3: TGTGCCAGCAGCTTAGCGGGACAGGGCCACGAGCAGTACTTC. Translating it yields CASSLAGQGHEQYF.